This TCR beta chain stems from a study of control samples from healthy donors and cancer patients. Profiled with immunoSEQ multiplex PCR; TCRdb holds only in-frame clones, not every one. The table shows about 94,000 clones, with 86% occurring only once. The CDR3 covers 17 residues. Germline trimming cut 2 bases from V and 2 bases from J; bases unmatched to any gene: 5. CDR1 is SGDLS, CDR2 YYNGEE, per germline. This clonotype was sampled from a woman aged 45-59 years in good health. The V gene is TRBV9, the J gene TRBJ2-3, with 13 bases that match TRBD2. The specimen sequenced was blood. The CDR3 DNA reads as TGTGCCAGCAGCGTTCGGACTAGCGGGGGAACCACAGATACGCAGTATTTT. It codes for CASSVRTSGGTTDTQYF.